These 25 T cell receptor beta chains came from one sample sequenced in a study of memory CD4+ T cells and cytomegalovirus serostatus. The sort gate was single viable CD3+CD4+CD8-CD45RO+ cells for memory CD4+ T cells. The method was immunoSEQ multiplex PCR; TCRdb's version includes in-frame clones alone and lacks a portion of them. The sample comprises 35,000 to 40,000 clones, 79% of which are singletons, and roughly 5% rests with the top ten. Sequencing used memory CD4+ T cells from blood. The receptors were gathered from an adult in good health and CMV-seropositive.

This CDR3 is CASSSPSGRAYNEQFF. The CDR3 DNA sequence: TGTGCCAGCAGCTCCCCTAGCGGGAGGGCCTACAATGAGCAGTTCTTC. This rearrangement joins TRBV11-2 to TRBJ2-1, with 12 bases lining up with TRBD2. The V segment lost 4 bases and the J segment 2 bases; nucleotides outside the gene matches: 3. Per germline, CDR1 SGHAT and CDR2 FQNNGV. This CDR3 contains 16 residues.

The chain has TRBV9 and TRBJ2-1; D could derive from TRBD1 or TRBD2 (5 bases each). CDR3 length: 11 amino acids. V shed 4 bases and J shed 10 bases, with 9 bases lying between them. Germline V gives CDR1 SGDLS, CDR2 YYNGEE. Here the CDR3 reads CASSRDREQFF. CDR3 bases: TGTGCCAGCAGCCGGGACCGAGAGCAGTTCTTC.

The V gene is TRBV5-1, the J gene TRBJ1-4, with a tentative D call TRBD1 (6 bases). V was trimmed by 2 bases and J by 4 bases, leaving 9 bases between them. The CDR3 has 14 amino acids. Germline CDR1 reads SGHRS; CDR2 reads YFSETQ. The CDR3 DNA sequence: TGCGCCAGCAGCTTACAGGGCCTTAATGAAAAACTGTTTTTT. Translation gives CASSLQGLNEKLFF.

This clone has more than one count but fewer than ten. V and J are TRBV7-2 and TRBJ2-7, with 8 bases that match TRBD1. Germline V lookup: CDR1 SGHTA, CDR2 FQGNSA. The CDR3 sequence is 16 residues long. V gave up 3 bases and J gave up 0 bases; unmatched junction bases: 7. CDR3 DNA sequence: TGTGCCAGCAGCTTTTGGACAGGGCCGAGCTCCTACGAGCAGTACTTC. It translates to CASSFWTGPSSYEQYF. The full variable domain, its missing parts supplied by reference TRBV7-2 and TRBJ2-7, is GAGVSQSPSNKVTEKGKDVELRCDPISGHTALYWYRQSLGQGLEFLIYFQGNSAPDKSGLPSDRFSAERTGGSVSTLTIQRTQQEDSAVYLCASSFWTGPSSYEQYFGPGTRLTVT.

The chain combines TRBV28 with TRBJ1-4; TRBD1 might be the D (6 bases). CDR3 length: 14 amino acids. V gave up 4 bases and J gave up 3 bases, with 9 bases separating them. Germline-derived CDR1 and CDR2 are MDHEN and SYDVKM. Here the CDR3 DNA reads TGTGCCAGCAGTTGGACAGCATCTAATGAAAAACTGTTTTTT. This codes for CASSWTASNEKLFF.

This clone was recorded once. The chain has TRBV28 and TRBJ1-1, with D perhaps TRBD1 (5 bases). Deletions cut 4 bases from V and 6 bases from J, with 18 bases between. Germline V gene lookup returns CDR1 MDHEN and CDR2 SYDVKM. The CDR3 spans 15 residues. CDR3 loop: CASSSGGSLISEAFF. For the CDR3, the DNA is TGTGCCAGCAGTTCGGGGGGTAGTCTAATATCTGAAGCTTTCTTT. Filled out from reference TRBV28 and TRBJ1-1, the complete variable domain reads DVKVTQSSRYLVKRTGEKVFLECVQDMDHENMFWYRQDPGLGLRLIYFSYDVKMKEKGDIPEGYSVSREKKERFSLILESASTNQTSMYLCASSSGGSLISEAFFGQGTRLTVV.

The gene calls are TRBV28 and TRBJ2-1; no clear D gene. Germline CDR1 MDHEN, CDR2 SYDVKM. Between the trimmed V and J ends, which lost 3 bases and 4 bases, there was a span of 13 bases. This CDR3 comprises 15 residues. This CDR3 is CASSLGSPRYNEQFF. CDR3 DNA sequence: TGTGCCAGCAGTTTGGGTTCTCCCAGATACAATGAGCAGTTCTTC.

This chain uses TRBV4-1 with TRBJ2-2; TRBD2 aligns across 13 bases. CDR3 length: 16 residues. V was pared by 5 bases and J by 6 bases, with 6 bases of the junction left unmatched. Germline V gives CDR1 MGHRA, CDR2 YSYEKL. In nucleotides, the CDR3 is TGCGCCAGCAGCAACGGACTAGCGGGGGTTGCCGGGGAGCTGTTTTTT. It specifies CASSNGLAGVAGELFF.

V gene TRBV28 combines with J gene TRBJ1-2, with 8 bases matching TRBD1. Germline V gene lookup returns CDR1 MDHEN and CDR2 SYDVKM. The CDR3 sequence is 13 residues long. With V trimmed by 7 bases and J by 8 bases, 9 bases remained unmatched. CDR3 sequence reads: CASTTPGGGGYTF. CDR3 nucleotides: TGTGCCAGCACAACCCCAGGGGGCGGGGGCTACACCTTC.

The rearrangement links TRBV5-4 to TRBJ2-1, with D possibly being TRBD2 (5 bases). V was shortened by 3 bases and J by 7 bases, with 14 bases between the two germline ends. Germline CDR1 and CDR2: SGHNT and YYREEE (reference sequence). The CDR3 is 14 amino acids. CDR3 bases: TGTGCCAGCAGCTCCCCTGAGGGTGTGAATGAGCAGTTCTTC. Its protein is CASSSPEGVNEQFF.

The chain recombines TRBV5-4 with TRBJ2-7, with D possibly TRBD1 on 8 matching bases. Germline V gene sequence: CDR1 SGHNT, CDR2 YYREEE (reference sequence). The CDR3 loop spans 15 amino acids. Trimming stripped 4 bases from V and 2 bases from J, with 16 bases between. As DNA, the CDR3 is TGTGCCAGCAGCCCGGGGGGACAGGCCGCCTACGAGCAGTACTTC. This encodes CASSPGGQAAYEQYF.

The chain joins TRBV5-6 to TRBJ1-1; no clear D gene. CDR1 and CDR2 from the germline V gene are SGHDT and YYEEEE. V was shortened by 4 bases and J by 3 bases, with 25 bases between the two germline ends. The CDR3 has 18 amino acids. This CDR3 is CASSPIGDDSWADTEAFF. CDR3 DNA sequence: TGTGCCAGCAGCCCCATCGGAGATGATTCGTGGGCGGACACTGAAGCTTTCTTT.

This chain links TRBV7-2 with TRBJ2-7; D is perhaps TRBD2 (6 bases). The germline V and J ends were trimmed by 4 bases and 7 bases, with 11 bases remaining between them. From germline, CDR1 is SGHTA and CDR2 FQGNSA. The CDR3 is 12 amino acids. CDR3 protein: CASSWAGREQYF. The CDR3 DNA reads TGTGCCAGCAGCTGGGCGGGGAGAGAGCAGTACTTC.

This clone was detected only a few times. V gene TRBV7-9 combines with J gene TRBJ1-2; possibly TRBD1 for D (6 bases). Trimming stripped 1 base from V and 0 bases from J, with 18 bases between. Germline V gene data show CDR1 as SEHNR and CDR2 as FQNEAQ (reference sequence). CDR3 length equals 18 residues. The CDR3 region has the DNA TGTGCCAGCAGCTTAGTCACCTGGACAGTCCCCTCTAACTATGGCTACACCTTC. Translated, it gives CASSLVTWTVPSNYGYTF.

This clone has only one observation. The DNA of the CDR3 is TGTGCCAGCAGCTTGGTGGGCAGGCAGACCTACAATGAGCAGTTCTTC. Translated, it gives CASSLVGRQTYNEQFF. V gene TRBV5-5 combines with J gene TRBJ2-1; D not certain. The ends were cut back, 0 bases at V and 2 bases at J, with 12 bases in the middle. The CDR3 loop spans 16 amino acids. Per germline, CDR1 SGHKS and CDR2 YYEKEE (reference sequence).

This chain connects TRBV5-4 to TRBJ2-7, with a weak D call TRBD1 (5 bases). The CDR3 extends over 13 amino acids. Deletions cut 2 bases from V and 1 base from J, with 7 bases between. In germline, CDR1 is SGHNT, CDR2 YYREEE (reference sequence). The CDR3 is CASSFDSSYEQYF. CDR3 DNA sequence: TGTGCCAGCAGCTTCGACAGTTCCTACGAGCAGTACTTC. The full variable domain, rest sourced from reference TRBV5-4 and TRBJ2-7, is ETGVTQSPTHLIKTRGQQVTLRCSSQSGHNTVSWYQQALGQGPQFIFQYYREEENGRGNFPPRFSGLQFPNYSSELNVNALELDDSALYLCASSFDSSYEQYFGPGTRLTVT.

This chain joins TRBV2 and TRBJ2-1, with 11 bases aligning to TRBD2. CDR3 length: 14 residues. CDR1 and CDR2 (germline): SNHLY, FYNNEI. Trimming at V came to 5 bases and at J to 9 bases, leaving 6 bases not matched to a gene. The CDR3 DNA reads TGTGCCAGCAGTTATAGCGGGGGGGCCGGTGAGCAGTTCTTC. This encodes CASSYSGGAGEQFF.

The chain combines TRBV4-1 with TRBJ2-3; 7 positions agree with TRBD2. After removal of 1 base from V and 0 bases from J, the junction contained 1 base not matched to a gene. CDR1 and CDR2 (germline): MGHRA, YSYEKL. The CDR3 sequence is 15 residues long. This chain's CDR3 is CASSQVSGSTDTQYF. The DNA of the CDR3 is TGCGCCAGCAGCCAAGTTAGCGGGAGCACAGATACGCAGTATTTT.

This chain connects TRBV5-1 to TRBJ2-6; D gene uncertain. The CDR3 extends over 16 amino acids. Trimming cost V 4 bases and J 0 bases, with 11 bases left between them. CDR1 is SGHRS, CDR2 YFSETQ, per germline. Written as DNA, the CDR3 is TGCGCCAGCAGCCCGGCTCGGAACTCTGGGGCCAACGTCCTGACTTTC. Protein product: CASSPARNSGANVLTF.

V usage is TRBV6-1 and J usage is TRBJ2-7, with a tentative D call TRBD2 (5 bases). CDR1 is MNHNS, CDR2 SASEGT, per germline. V was trimmed by 10 bases and J by 3 bases, leaving 19 bases between them. The CDR3 totals 14 residues. The CDR3 here is CATHGRSGNYEQYF. The CDR3 bases are TGTGCCACCCACGGACGGTCGGGGAACTACGAGCAGTACTTC.

The chain has TRBV6-1 and TRBJ1-1; D might be TRBD1 (5 bases). V was clipped by 7 bases and J by 1 base, with 16 bases between them. CDR3 length: 15 amino acids. Germline values: CDR1 MNHNS, CDR2 SASEGT. The CDR3: CASIPTGVRNTEAFF. The CDR3 nucleotides read TGTGCCAGCATCCCCACAGGAGTGAGGAACACTGAAGCTTTCTTT.

The CDR3 sequence: CASSKRAGGFQETQYF. The CDR3 bases are TGTGCCAGCTCTAAGCGAGCGGGAGGTTTCCAAGAGACCCAGTACTTC. This sequence joins TRBV19 and TRBJ2-5, with 9 bases that match TRBD2. The CDR3 consists of 16 residues. In germline, CDR1 is LNHDA, CDR2 SQIVND (reference sequence). V shed 9 bases and J 1 base; nucleotides not matched to a gene: 12.

V gene TRBV11-3 combines with J gene TRBJ2-2; D not certain. The germline V gene encodes CDR1 SGHNT and CDR2 YENEEA. This CDR3 has 14 amino acids. Deletions cut 8 bases from V and 0 bases from J, with 10 bases between. CDR3 in DNA: TGTGCCAGCCGTGGGCAGTCGAACACCGGGGAGCTGTTTTTT. Translating it yields CASRGQSNTGELFF.

The V and J genes are TRBV5-1 and TRBJ2-3; TRBD2 matches at 11 bases. Germline V gene data show CDR1 as SGHRS and CDR2 as YFSETQ. V lost 3 bases to trimming and J lost 2 bases; unmatched junction nucleotides: 8. The CDR3 length is 17 residues. The CDR3 here is CASSWPIAGGSTDTQYF. The CDR3 DNA follows: TGCGCCAGCAGCTGGCCCATAGCGGGAGGGTCCACAGATACGCAGTATTTT.

This clone occurred a few times. The rearrangement joins TRBV18 to TRBJ2-2; 7 bases map to TRBD2. The CDR3 runs 15 residues. CDR1 and CDR2 (germline): KGHSH, LQKENI. The junction had 3 bases not matched to a gene; V was cut back by 4 bases and J by 1 base. Here the CDR3 DNA reads TGTGCCAGCTCACTTAGCGGGCTGAACACCGGGGAGCTGTTTTTT. Protein product: CASSLSGLNTGELFF. Supplemented by reference TRBV18 and TRBJ2-2, the full variable domain reads NAGVMQNPRHLVRRRGQEARLRCSPMKGHSHVYWYRQLPEEGLKFMVYLQKENIIDESGMPKERFSAEFPKEGPSILRIQQVVRGDSAAYFCASSLSGLNTGELFFGEGSRLTVL.